This TCR beta chain was profiled in a study of T-cell reconstitution after alpha-beta-depleted transplantation in children. General study results and limits: Reportedly, only several hundred clones from non-depleted graft cells drove alpha-beta T-cell counts at about two months.

Turning to this clonotype: Antigen: not known.

In germline, CDR1 is MDHEN, CDR2 SYDVKM. V gave up 5 bases and J gave up 0 bases; unmatched junction bases: 9. CDR3 size: 16 residues. Using unique molecular identifiers, the investigators prepared the TCRbeta library. TCRdb fed the PCR reads into MiXCR, producing one record per CDR3 protein. This table has a few hundred thousand distinct CDR3 sequences, 25% to 30% appearing once. V gene TRBV28 combines with J gene TRBJ2-5, with 7 nucleotides matching TRBD2. The starting material was PBMCs, obtained before TCRalphabeta/CD19-depleted stem cell transplant. This sequence originates from a boy under two years old with Wiskott-Aldrich syndrome, due to receive a stem cell transplant. This chain's CDR3 is CASSAAGAGNQETQYF. The DNA for the CDR3 is TGTGCCAGCAGTGCTGCGGGAGCCGGCAACCAAGAGACCCAGTACTTC.